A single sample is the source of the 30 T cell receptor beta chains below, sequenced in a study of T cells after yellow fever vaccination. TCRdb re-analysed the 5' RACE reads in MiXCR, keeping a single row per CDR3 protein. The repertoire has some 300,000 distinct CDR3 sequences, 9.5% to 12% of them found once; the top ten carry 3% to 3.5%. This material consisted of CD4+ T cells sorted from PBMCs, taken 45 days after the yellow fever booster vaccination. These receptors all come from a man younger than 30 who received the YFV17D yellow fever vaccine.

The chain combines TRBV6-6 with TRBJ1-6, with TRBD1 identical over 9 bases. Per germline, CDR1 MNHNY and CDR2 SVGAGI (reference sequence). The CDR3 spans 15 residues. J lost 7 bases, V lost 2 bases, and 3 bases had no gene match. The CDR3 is CASSYPGQGNSPLHF. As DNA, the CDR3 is TGTGCCAGCAGTTACCCGGGACAGGGAAATTCACCCCTCCACTTT.

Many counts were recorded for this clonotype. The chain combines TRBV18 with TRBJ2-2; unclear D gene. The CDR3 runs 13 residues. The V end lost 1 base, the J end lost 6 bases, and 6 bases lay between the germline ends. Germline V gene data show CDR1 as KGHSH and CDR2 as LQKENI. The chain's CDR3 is CASSPQGSGELFF. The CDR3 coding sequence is TGTGCCAGCTCACCACAGGGCTCCGGGGAGCTGTTTTTT. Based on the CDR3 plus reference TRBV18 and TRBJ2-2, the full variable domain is NAGVMQNPRHLVRRRGQEARLRCSPMKGHSHVYWYRQLPEEGLKFMVYLQKENIIDESGMPKERFSAEFPKEGPSILRIQQVVRGDSAAYFCASSPQGSGELFFGEGSRLTVL.

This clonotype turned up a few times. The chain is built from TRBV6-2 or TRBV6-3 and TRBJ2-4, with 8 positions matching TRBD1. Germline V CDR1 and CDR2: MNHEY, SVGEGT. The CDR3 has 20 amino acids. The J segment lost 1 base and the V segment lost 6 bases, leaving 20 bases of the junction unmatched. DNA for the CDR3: TGTGCCAGCAGCATTCGGTTGGGCCAGGGGGCAGGATTTGCCAAAAACATTCAGTACTTC. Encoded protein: CASSIRLGQGAGFAKNIQYF.

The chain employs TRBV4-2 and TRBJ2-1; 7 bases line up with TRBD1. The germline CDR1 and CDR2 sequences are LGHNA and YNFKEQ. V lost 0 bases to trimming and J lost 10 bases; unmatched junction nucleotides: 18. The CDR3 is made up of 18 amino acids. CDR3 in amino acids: CASSQDLDRAGVLGEQFF. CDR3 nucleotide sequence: TGTGCCAGCAGCCAAGATCTTGACAGGGCCGGGGTTTTGGGGGAGCAGTTCTTC.

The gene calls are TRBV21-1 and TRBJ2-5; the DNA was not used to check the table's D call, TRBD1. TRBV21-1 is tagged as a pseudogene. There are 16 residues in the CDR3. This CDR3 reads CASSNVNSGTGKTQYF. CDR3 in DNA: TGTGCCAGCAGCAATGTCAACTCGGGGACCGGGAAGACCCAGTACTTC.

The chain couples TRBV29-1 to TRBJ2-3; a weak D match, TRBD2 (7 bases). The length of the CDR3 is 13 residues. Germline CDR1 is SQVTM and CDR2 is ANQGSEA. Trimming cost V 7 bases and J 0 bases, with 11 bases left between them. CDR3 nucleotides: TGCAGCGCCGGGGGGCTCAGCACAGATACGCAGTATTTT. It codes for CSAGGLSTDTQYF.

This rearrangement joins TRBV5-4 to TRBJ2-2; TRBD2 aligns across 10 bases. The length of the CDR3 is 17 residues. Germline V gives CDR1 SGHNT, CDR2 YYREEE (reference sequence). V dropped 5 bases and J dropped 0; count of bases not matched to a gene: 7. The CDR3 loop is CASSTGTSVTNTGELFF. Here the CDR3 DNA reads TGTGCCAGCAGTACCGGGACTAGCGTGACGAACACCGGGGAGCTGTTTTTT.

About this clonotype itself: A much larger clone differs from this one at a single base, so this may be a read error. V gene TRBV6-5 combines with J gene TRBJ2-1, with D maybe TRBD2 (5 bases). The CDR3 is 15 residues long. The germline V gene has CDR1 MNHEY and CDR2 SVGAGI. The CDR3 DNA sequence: TGTGCCAGCAGTTACGGGGAGAGCTCCTACAATGAGAAGTTCTTC. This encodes CASSYGESSYNEKFF.

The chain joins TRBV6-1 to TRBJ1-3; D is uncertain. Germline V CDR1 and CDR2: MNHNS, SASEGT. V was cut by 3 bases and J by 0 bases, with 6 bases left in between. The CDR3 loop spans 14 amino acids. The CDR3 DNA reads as TGTGCCAGCAGTGAGCGGAGCTCTGGAAACACCATATATTTT. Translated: CASSERSSGNTIYF.

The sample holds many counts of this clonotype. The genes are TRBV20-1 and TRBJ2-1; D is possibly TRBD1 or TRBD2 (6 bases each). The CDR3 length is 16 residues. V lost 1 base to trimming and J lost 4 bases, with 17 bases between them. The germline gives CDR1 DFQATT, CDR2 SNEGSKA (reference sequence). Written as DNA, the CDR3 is TGCAGTGCTAGAGCTTTAGGGGGACTCCATTACAATGAGCAGTTCTTC. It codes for CSARALGGLHYNEQFF.

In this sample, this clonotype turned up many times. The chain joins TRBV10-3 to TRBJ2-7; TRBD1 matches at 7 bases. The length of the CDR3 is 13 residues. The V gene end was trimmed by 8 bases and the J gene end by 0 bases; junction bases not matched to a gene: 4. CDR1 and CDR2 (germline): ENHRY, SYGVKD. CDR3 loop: CAIQRQGSYEQYF. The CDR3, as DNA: TGTGCCATCCAAAGACAGGGCTCCTACGAGCAGTACTTC.

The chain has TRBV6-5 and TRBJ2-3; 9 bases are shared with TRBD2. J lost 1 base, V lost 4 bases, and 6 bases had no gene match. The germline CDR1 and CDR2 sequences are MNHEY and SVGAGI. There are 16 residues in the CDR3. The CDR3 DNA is TGTGCCAGCAGTTTGGCAAGCGGGGGGCGCACAGATACGCAGTATTTT. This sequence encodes CASSLASGGRTDTQYF.

The CDR3 coding sequence is TGTGCCAGCAGCCAGATTGACGCAGATACGCAGTATTTT. Translated: CASSQIDADTQYF. The chain combines TRBV14 with TRBJ2-3; D remains ambiguous. The CDR3 length is 13 residues. Between the trimmed V and J ends, which lost 3 bases and 4 bases, there was a span of 8 bases. CDR1 and CDR2 (germline): SGHDN, FVKESK.

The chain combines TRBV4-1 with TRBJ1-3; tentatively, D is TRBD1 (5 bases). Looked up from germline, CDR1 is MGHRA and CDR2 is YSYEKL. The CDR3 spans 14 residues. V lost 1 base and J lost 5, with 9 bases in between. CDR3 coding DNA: TGCGCCAGCAGCCAAGCCCCAGGGCGAAACACCATATATTTT. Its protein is CASSQAPGRNTIYF.

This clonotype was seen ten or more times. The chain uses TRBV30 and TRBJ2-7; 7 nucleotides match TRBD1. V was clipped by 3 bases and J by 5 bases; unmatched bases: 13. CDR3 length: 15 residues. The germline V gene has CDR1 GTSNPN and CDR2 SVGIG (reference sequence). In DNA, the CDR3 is TGTGCCTGGAGGGGGTTTAAGACAGGGATGAACGAGCAGTACTTC. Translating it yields CAWRGFKTGMNEQYF. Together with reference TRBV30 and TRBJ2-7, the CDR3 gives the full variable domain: SQTIHQWPATLVQPVGSPLSLECTVEGTSNPNLYWYRQAAGRGLQLLFYSVGIGQISSEVPQNLSASRPQDRQFILSSKKLLLSDSGFYLCAWRGFKTGMNEQYFGPGTRLTVT.

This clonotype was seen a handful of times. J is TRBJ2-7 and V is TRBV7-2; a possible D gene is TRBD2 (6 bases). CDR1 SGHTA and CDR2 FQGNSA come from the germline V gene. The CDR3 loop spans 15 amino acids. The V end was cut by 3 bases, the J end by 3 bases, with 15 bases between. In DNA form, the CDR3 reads TGTGCCAGCAGCTTGGACGGGGGAGGCAGCTACGAGCAGTACGTC. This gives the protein CASSLDGGGSYEQYV.

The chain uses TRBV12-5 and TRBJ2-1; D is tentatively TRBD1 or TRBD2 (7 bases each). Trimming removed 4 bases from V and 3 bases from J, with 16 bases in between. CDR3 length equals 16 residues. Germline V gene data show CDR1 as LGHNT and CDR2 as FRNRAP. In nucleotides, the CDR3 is TGTGCTAGTGGTTCAAAACAGGGGAGGGGCTACAATGAGCAGTTCTTC. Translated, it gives CASGSKQGRGYNEQFF.

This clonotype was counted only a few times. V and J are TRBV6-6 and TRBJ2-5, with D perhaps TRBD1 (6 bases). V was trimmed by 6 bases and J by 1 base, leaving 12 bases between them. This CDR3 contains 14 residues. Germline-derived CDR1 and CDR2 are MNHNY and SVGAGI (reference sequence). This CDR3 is CASSFGQTQETQYF. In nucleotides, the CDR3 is TGTGCCAGCAGCTTCGGACAGACCCAAGAGACCCAGTACTTC.

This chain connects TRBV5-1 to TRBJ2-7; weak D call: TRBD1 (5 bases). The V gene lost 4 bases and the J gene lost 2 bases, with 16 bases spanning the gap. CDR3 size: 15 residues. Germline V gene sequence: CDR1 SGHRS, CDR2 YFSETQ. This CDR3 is CASSPQTEIAYEQYF. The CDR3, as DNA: TGCGCCAGCAGCCCCCAGACAGAAATCGCCTACGAGCAGTACTTC. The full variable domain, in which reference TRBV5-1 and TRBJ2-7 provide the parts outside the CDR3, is KAGVTQTPRYLIKTRGQQVTLSCSPISGHRSVSWYQQTPGQGLQFLFEYFSETQRNKGNFPGRFSGRQFSNSRSEMNVSTLELGDSALYLCASSPQTEIAYEQYFGPGTRLTVT.

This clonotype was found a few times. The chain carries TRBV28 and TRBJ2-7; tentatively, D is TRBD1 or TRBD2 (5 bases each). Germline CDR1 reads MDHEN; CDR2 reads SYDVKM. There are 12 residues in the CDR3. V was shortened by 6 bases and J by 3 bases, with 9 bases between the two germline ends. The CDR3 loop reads CASSVGDYEQYV. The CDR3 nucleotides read TGTGCCAGCAGCGTGGGGGACTACGAGCAGTACGTC.

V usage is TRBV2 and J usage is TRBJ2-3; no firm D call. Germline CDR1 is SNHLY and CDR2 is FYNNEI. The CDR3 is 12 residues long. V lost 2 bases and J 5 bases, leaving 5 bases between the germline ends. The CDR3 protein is CASSERQDTQYF. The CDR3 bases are TGTGCCAGCAGTGAACGGCAAGATACGCAGTATTTT.

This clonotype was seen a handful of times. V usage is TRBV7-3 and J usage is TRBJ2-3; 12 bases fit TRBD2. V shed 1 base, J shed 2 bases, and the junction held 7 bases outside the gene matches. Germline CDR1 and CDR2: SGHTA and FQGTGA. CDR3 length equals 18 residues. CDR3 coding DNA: TGTGCCAGCAGCTTAAAGCCTCGACTAGCGGGGGTCACAGATACGCAGTATTTT. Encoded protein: CASSLKPRLAGVTDTQYF.

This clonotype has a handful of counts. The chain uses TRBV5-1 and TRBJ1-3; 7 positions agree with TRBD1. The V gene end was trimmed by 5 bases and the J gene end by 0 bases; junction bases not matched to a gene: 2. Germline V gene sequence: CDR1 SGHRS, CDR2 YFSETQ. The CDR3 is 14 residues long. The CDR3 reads CASRRDSSGNTIYF. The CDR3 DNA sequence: TGCGCCAGCAGGAGGGACAGCTCTGGAAACACCATATATTTT.

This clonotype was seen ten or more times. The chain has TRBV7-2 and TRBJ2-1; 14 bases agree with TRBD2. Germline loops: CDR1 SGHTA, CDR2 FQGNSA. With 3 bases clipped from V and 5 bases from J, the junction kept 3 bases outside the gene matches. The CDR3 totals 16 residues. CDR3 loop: CASSFGTSGGHNEQFF. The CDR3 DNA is TGTGCCAGCAGCTTCGGGACTAGCGGGGGACACAATGAGCAGTTCTTC.

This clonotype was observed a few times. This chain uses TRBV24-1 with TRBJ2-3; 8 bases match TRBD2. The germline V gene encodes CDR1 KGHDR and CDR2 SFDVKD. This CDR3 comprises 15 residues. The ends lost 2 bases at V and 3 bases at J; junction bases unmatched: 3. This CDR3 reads CATSDSASGTDTQYF. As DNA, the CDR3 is TGTGCCACCAGTGATTCGGCTAGCGGGACAGATACGCAGTATTTT.

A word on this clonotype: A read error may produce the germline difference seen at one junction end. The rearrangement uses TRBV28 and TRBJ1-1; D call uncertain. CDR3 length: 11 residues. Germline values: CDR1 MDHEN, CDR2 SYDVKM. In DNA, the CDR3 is TGTGCCAGCAGTCCGAACGCTGAAGCTTTCTTT. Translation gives CASSPNAEAFF.

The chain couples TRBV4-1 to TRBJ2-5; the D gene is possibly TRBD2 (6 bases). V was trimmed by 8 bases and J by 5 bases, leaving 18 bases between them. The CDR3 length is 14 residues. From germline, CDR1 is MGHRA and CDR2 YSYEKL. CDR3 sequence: CASGKREAGETQYF. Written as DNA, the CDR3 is TGCGCCAGCGGAAAAAGGGAGGCGGGGGAGACCCAGTACTTC.

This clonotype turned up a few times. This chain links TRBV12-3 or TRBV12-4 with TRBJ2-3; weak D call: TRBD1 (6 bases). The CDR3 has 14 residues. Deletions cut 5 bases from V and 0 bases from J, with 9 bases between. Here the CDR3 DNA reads TGTGCCAGCAGTACAGGACAGAGCACAGATACGCAGTATTTT. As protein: CASSTGQSTDTQYF.

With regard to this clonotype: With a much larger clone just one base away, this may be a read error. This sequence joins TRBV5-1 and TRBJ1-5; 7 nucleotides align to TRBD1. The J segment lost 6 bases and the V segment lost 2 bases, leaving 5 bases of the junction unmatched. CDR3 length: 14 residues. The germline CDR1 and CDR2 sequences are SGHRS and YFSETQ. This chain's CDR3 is CASSFAGGGQPQHF. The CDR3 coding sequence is TGCGCCAGCAGCTTTGCAGGGGGTGGTCAGCCCCAGCATTTT.

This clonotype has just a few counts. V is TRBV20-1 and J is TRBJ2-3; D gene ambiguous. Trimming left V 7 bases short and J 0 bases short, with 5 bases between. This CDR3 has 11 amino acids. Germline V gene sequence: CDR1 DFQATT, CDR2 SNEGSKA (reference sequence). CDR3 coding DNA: TGCAGTGGGCCTAGCACAGATACGCAGTATTTT. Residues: CSGPSTDTQYF.